This T cell receptor beta chain was captured in a study of blood T cells in healthy people across ages. Looking at the study overall: Template switching retrieved approximately one barcoded beta molecule for each two T cells.

Donors ranged from 6 to 90 years old and were healthy Caucasians in Russia. Extraction yielded at least 5 micrograms of total RNA per sample. Using a J-beta primer mix together with a sample-barcoded 5' primer, a second PCR was run for roughly 6 to 12 cycles. TCRdb passed the 5' RACE reads through MiXCR, listing each CDR3 protein once. The sample includes about 1 million distinct CDR3 sequences, around 27% of them seen just once. The V end was cut by 5 bases, the J end by 3 bases, with 11 bases between. The CDR3 spans 14 residues. Germline V lookup: CDR1 SGHAT, CDR2 FQNNGV. The same sample was also studied in work on T cells of mothers and their children. Per that study: Biologically related mothers and children overlapped slightly more than unrelated pairs, a non-significant difference.

The clonotype comes from a girl aged 2 to 10 in good health. Sequencing used blood. V gene TRBV11-2 combines with J gene TRBJ2-4; maybe TRBD1 (5 bases). The CDR3 coding sequence is TGTGCCAGCAGCCCAGGACAAAGCAAAAACATTCAGTACTTC. Its protein product is CASSPGQSKNIQYF.